The clone carrying this T cell receptor beta chain was seen a few times. The antigen remains undetermined. Each CDR3 protein gets one entry after TCRdb re-called the 5' RACE reads with MiXCR. The table has about 160,000 distinct CDR3 sequences, roughly 31% seen once. The sample comes from a study of T-cell memory formation after mild COVID-19. Whole-study findings and limits: Clones shrinking from day 15 to 85 showed even CD4/CD8 mixes; later expanders tilted CD4+. CD4+ clones that contracted lay mainly in CM and EM; CD8+ ones lay in EMRA. The pre-infection memory compartment contained some responding clones, suggesting cross-reactive memory joined.

Trimming took off 4 bases at V and 5 bases at J, with 8 bases between the two ends. The CDR3 totals 13 residues. Germline V gives CDR1 KGHDR, CDR2 SFDVKD. This chain connects TRBV24-1 to TRBJ1-5, with D hard to call. The clonotype comes from an adult woman who had mild COVID-19 (a few samples of this study predate the infection). Cell type and time point are not known. Sequenced material: PBMCs or a T cell subset sorted from them (not recorded which). DNA for the CDR3: TGTGCCACCAGTGACAGAAGTTATCAGCCCCAGCATTTT. It codes for CATSDRSYQPQHF.